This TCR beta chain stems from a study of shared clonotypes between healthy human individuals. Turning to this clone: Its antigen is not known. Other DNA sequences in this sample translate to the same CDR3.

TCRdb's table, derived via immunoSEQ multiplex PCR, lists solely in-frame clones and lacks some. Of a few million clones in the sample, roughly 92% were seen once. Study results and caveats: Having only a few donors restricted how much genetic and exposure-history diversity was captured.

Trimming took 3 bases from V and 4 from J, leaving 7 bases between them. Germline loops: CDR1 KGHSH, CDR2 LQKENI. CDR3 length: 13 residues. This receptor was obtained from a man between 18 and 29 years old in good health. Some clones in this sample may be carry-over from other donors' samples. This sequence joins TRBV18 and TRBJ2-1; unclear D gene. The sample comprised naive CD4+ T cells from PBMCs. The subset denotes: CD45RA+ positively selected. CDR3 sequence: CASSPSQYNEQFF. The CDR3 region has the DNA TGTGCCAGCTCACCGTCTCAATACAATGAGCAGTTCTTC.